This T cell receptor (beta chain) was documented in a study of blood T cell repertoires in COVID-19. Data came from immunoSEQ multiplex PCR; TCRdb stores just in-frame clones and leaves some out. The repertoire consists of 120,000 to 150,000 clones, with 70% to 90% occurring once and the leading ten covering 0.95% to 1.5%. Participant age was roughly 18 to 95 years, and participants resided in approximately 24 US areas. Participants were placed into cohorts based on the clinical history they reported. Between the trimmed V and J ends, which lost 5 bases and 5 bases, there was a span of 29 bases. Germline lookup yields CDR1 KGHDR and CDR2 SFDVKD. The CDR3 extends over 19 amino acids.

This sequence originates from a woman younger than 45 with acute COVID-19. The sequenced sample was PBMCs or T cells enriched from blood (not recorded which). The chain recombines TRBV24-1 with TRBJ2-5; D perhaps matches TRBD1 (8 bases). CDR3 sequence (DNA): TGTGCCACCAGTGGAAGAGGGGGGGCAGGGGGCGCGGGGCAGGAGACCCAGTACTTC. It yields the protein CATSGRGGAGGAGQETQYF.